The clone carrying this T cell receptor (beta chain) was seen many times. Its cognate antigen is unknown. The sample is drawn from a study of blood T cells in healthy people across ages. Study observations and caveats: Age advanced and TCR beta diversity per million T cells fell, roughly linearly. One million T cells yielded diversity estimates that were considered underestimates.

The CDR3 is made up of 14 amino acids. The V gene's germline CDR1 is GTSNPN and CDR2 SVGIG (reference sequence). V shed 2 bases and J 2 bases; nucleotides not matched to a gene: 5. Through a sample-barcoded 5' primer and a J-beta primer mix, a second PCR was run for roughly 7 to 11 cycles. Researchers report that a template-switch adaptor with 12 random nucleotides tagged each cDNA molecule. TCRdb fed the 5' RACE reads into MiXCR, producing one record per CDR3 protein. The data show over 550,000 distinct CDR3 sequences, roughly 30% seen once. Sequenced sample: blood. The V call is TRBV30, the J call TRBJ1-2; 7 nucleotides match TRBD1. The TCR sequence derives from a woman older than 75 in good health. Here the CDR3 reads CAWSSTGENYGYTF. CDR3 nucleotides: TGTGCCTGGAGTAGTACAGGGGAAAACTATGGCTACACCTTC.